This T cell receptor beta chain emerged from a study of OX40 agonist ivuxolimab in advanced cancers. Here immunoSEQ multiplex PCR was the method, and the copy in TCRdb shows in-frame clones only, minus some. Among some 77,000 clones listed, roughly 91% were seen once. The V gene's germline CDR1 is MNHEY and CDR2 SMNVEV (reference sequence). Between the trimmed V and J ends, which lost 2 bases and 3 bases, there was a span of 7 bases. The CDR3 spans 14 residues. The clonotype comes from an adult with an advanced solid tumor such as melanoma, head and neck, liver or kidney cancer. This sequence joins TRBV27 and TRBJ2-2; D call uncertain. The specimen was CD4+ or CD8+ T cells sorted from blood, collected in a trial of the OX40 agonist ivuxolimab. The CDR3 here is CASSLETYTGELFF. CDR3 nucleotide sequence: TGTGCCAGCAGTTTAGAGACTTACACCGGGGAGCTGTTTTTT.